The 3 T cell receptor beta chains below were found in one sample sequenced in a study of identifying expanded T cells in peripheral blood. Clones were sequenced by immunoSEQ multiplex PCR, and TCRdb holds only the in-frame ones, with some missing. The profile shows more than 80,000 clones, approximately 90% of them singletons. The sample consisted of blood. These receptors were taken from a person aged 18-70 years in good health.

This sequence joins TRBV5-4 and TRBJ2-3, with no clear D. Trimming took off 4 bases at V and 7 bases at J, with 10 bases between the two ends. Germline V gene sequence: CDR1 SGHNT, CDR2 YYREEE (reference sequence). The CDR3 consists of 12 residues. Written as DNA, the CDR3 is TGTGCCAGCAGCCCCCCGGAGCATACGCAGTATTTT. This translates into CASSPPEHTQYF.

The chain joins TRBV6-4 to TRBJ1-1; D remains ambiguous. V lost 5 bases to trimming and J lost 0 bases, with 7 bases between them. CDR3 size: 13 residues. The germline CDR1 and CDR2 sequences are MRHNA and SNTAGT. Written as DNA, the CDR3 is TGTGCCAGCAGTAGCAGACTGAACACTGAAGCTTTCTTT. Translation: CASSSRLNTEAFF.

The genes are TRBV28 and TRBJ2-5; tentatively, D is TRBD1 (6 bases). The end of the DNA fits TRBJ2-7 better, so the J call may be wrong. CDR3 length equals 12 residues. CDR1 is MDHEN, CDR2 SYDVKM, per germline. For the CDR3, the DNA is TGTGCCAGCGGAAGAGGGACACGCGAGCAGTACTTC. Protein product: CASGRGTREQYF.